These 15 T cell receptor beta chains were all obtained from the same sample, sequenced in a study of T cells after posttransplantation cyclophosphamide. Treatment was busulfan-fludarabine conditioning, a marrow graft, and cyclophosphamide on days +3 and +4. Sequencing was performed with immunoSEQ multiplex PCR; in TCRdb, only in-frame clones are kept and a portion is missing. This sample has some 18,000 clones, each found more than once. Here the sequenced sample was PBMCs, taken after allogeneic stem cell transplant with posttransplant cyclophosphamide. The receptors originated from a female patient aged 30-39 years who received an allogeneic stem cell transplant from a related donor, was CMV-positive, and had no GVHD. Among the T cells, some may be from the graft donor.

In its sample, this clone was seen many times. V usage is TRBV7-8 and J usage is TRBJ1-5, with 7 bases fitting TRBD1. The trim removed 2 bases at V and 5 bases at J, leaving 6 bases unmatched. CDR1 SGHVS and CDR2 FQNEAQ come from the germline V gene. The CDR3 loop spans 15 amino acids. The CDR3, as DNA: TGTGCCAGCAGCTTATCCTATACAGGGGATCAGCCCCAGCATTTT. It translates to CASSLSYTGDQPQHF.

This clone was recorded many times. V is TRBV28 and J is TRBJ2-7, with 8 positions matching TRBD1. This CDR3 is built from 14 residues. The trim removed 7 bases at V and 1 base at J, leaving 6 bases unmatched. The germline gives CDR1 MDHEN, CDR2 SYDVKM. This chain's CDR3 is CASNTGGYSYEQYF. The CDR3 DNA is TGTGCCAGCAACACAGGGGGATATTCCTACGAGCAGTACTTC.

This clone occurred many times. The V gene is TRBV28, the J gene TRBJ2-5; tentative D call: TRBD1 (6 bases). Trimming pared 5 bases from V and 1 base from J, leaving 17 bases between. This CDR3 spans 16 amino acids. CDR1 is MDHEN, CDR2 SYDVKM, per germline. The CDR3 here is CASSIYPQGPQETQYF. The CDR3 DNA follows: TGTGCCAGCAGTATCTACCCACAGGGCCCCCAAGAGACCCAGTACTTC.

This clone was found many times. The rearrangement links TRBV11-2 to TRBJ2-1; maybe TRBD2 (5 bases). Between the trimmed V and J ends, which lost 1 base and 0 bases, there was a span of 7 bases. CDR1 is SGHAT, CDR2 FQNNGV, per germline. CDR3 size: 15 residues. The DNA for the CDR3 is TGTGCCAGCAGCTTAGGGAGGAGCTCCTACAATGAGCAGTTCTTC. This codes for CASSLGRSSYNEQFF.

This clone was observed at least ten times. The chain employs TRBV10-3 and TRBJ2-3, with 11 bases identical to TRBD2. CDR3 length: 17 residues. Germline CDR1 is ENHRY and CDR2 is SYGVKD. The ends lost 6 bases at V and 3 bases at J; junction bases unmatched: 11. The CDR3 region has the DNA TGTGCCATCAGAGGGATTCTAGCGGGAGGCGGAACAGATACGCAGTATTTT. This codes for CAIRGILAGGGTDTQYF.

Many counts were recorded for this clone. The J gene is TRBJ2-7, the V gene TRBV4-1, with TRBD2 matching over 9 bases. This CDR3 spans 17 amino acids. V gave up 1 base and J gave up 4 bases; unmatched junction bases: 11. The V gene's germline CDR1 is MGHRA and CDR2 YSYEKL. CDR3 loop: CASSQGWVAGASYEQYF. CDR3 nucleotides: TGCGCCAGCAGCCAAGGCTGGGTAGCGGGAGCCTCGTACGAGCAGTACTTC.

This clone was detected many times. The germline gene is not matched at one end of the junction; a read error may be the cause. This specimen includes other DNA sequences encoding the same CDR3. The rearrangement links TRBV7-2 to TRBJ2-1; 8 nucleotides line up with TRBD2. The CDR3 has 15 amino acids. Germline V gene lookup returns CDR1 SGHTA and CDR2 FQGNSA. CDR3 bases: TGCGCCAGCAGCTTGGGGGCTAGCGGGTACAATGAGCAGTTCTTC. Its translation is CASSLGASGYNEQFF.

This clone was picked up many times. The chain employs TRBV11-1 and TRBJ2-1; perhaps TRBD2 as D (7 bases). This CDR3 has 13 amino acids. From germline, CDR1 is SGHAT and CDR2 FQDESV (reference sequence). Trimming pared 5 bases from V and 13 bases from J, leaving 18 bases between. As DNA, the CDR3 is TGTGCCAGCAGCCCGTGGGGGGGCCCCAGCCAGTTCTTC. Its translation: CASSPWGGPSQFF.

This clone was found many times. The rearrangement links TRBV10-3 to TRBJ2-1; 7 positions match TRBD1. The germline V gene encodes CDR1 ENHRY and CDR2 SYGVKD. With V trimmed by 5 bases and J by 10 bases, 11 bases remained unmatched. CDR3 length: 14 residues. This chain's CDR3 is CAISTGTASSEQFF. The CDR3 bases are TGTGCCATCAGTACCGGGACAGCTAGTTCCGAGCAGTTCTTC.

This clone was seen at least ten times. This chain joins TRBV5-1 and TRBJ2-2; 10 bases are shared with TRBD2. With 6 bases clipped from V and 6 bases from J, the junction kept 17 bases outside the gene matches. The CDR3 has 18 residues. Germline CDR1 SGHRS, CDR2 YFSETQ. The CDR3 sequence is CASKTRGLAGAKPGELFF. DNA for the CDR3: TGCGCCAGCAAGACCCGCGGGCTAGCGGGAGCAAAGCCCGGGGAGCTGTTTTTT.

This clone has a count of ten or more. The J gene is TRBJ2-7, the V gene TRBV28, with 8 bases fitting TRBD1. Unmatched junction bases numbered 6, after V lost 8 bases and J lost 3 bases. Germline lookup yields CDR1 MDHEN and CDR2 SYDVKM. The CDR3 extends over 13 amino acids. The CDR3 reads CASQPGGRYEQYF. Here the CDR3 DNA reads TGTGCCAGCCAACCAGGGGGCCGCTACGAGCAGTACTTC.

This clone was observed at least ten times. The gene calls are TRBV2 and TRBJ1-1, with D unresolved. The CDR3 spans 16 residues. CDR1 and CDR2 (germline): SNHLY, FYNNEI. V lost 6 bases and J 1 base, leaving 18 bases between the germline ends. The CDR3 protein is CASSQEVGRRNTEAFF. The CDR3 coding sequence is TGTGCCAGCAGCCAGGAGGTGGGGAGGAGGAACACTGAAGCTTTCTTT.

The table lists this clone with many counts. The V and J genes are TRBV27 and TRBJ2-5, with 10 bases aligning to TRBD2. V trimming: 4 bases; J trimming: 2 bases; junction bases outside the gene matches: 10. Germline V gene data show CDR1 as MNHEY and CDR2 as SMNVEV (reference sequence). CDR3 length: 17 amino acids. DNA of the CDR3: TGTGCCAGCAGTTCCCTAAGACTAGCGGGCATTCAAGAGACCCAGTACTTC. Translation gives CASSSLRLAGIQETQYF.

This clone has ten or more counts. The J gene is TRBJ2-7, the V gene TRBV10-3; tentative D call: TRBD2 (5 bases). V was pared by 6 bases and J by 2 bases, with 5 bases between. The CDR3 is 11 amino acids. Germline values: CDR1 ENHRY, CDR2 SYGVKD. CDR3 protein: CAISGTYEQYF. CDR3 nucleotide sequence: TGTGCCATCAGCGGGACCTACGAGCAGTACTTC.

This sequence joins TRBV6-4 and TRBJ2-7; D not certain. The CDR3 contains 15 residues. Trimming took off 6 bases at V and 0 bases at J, with 15 bases between the two ends. Germline V CDR1 and CDR2: MRHNA, SNTAGT. The CDR3 loop is CASSLRPSSSYEQYF. The CDR3 nucleotides read TGTGCCAGCAGCCTCCGCCCCTCGAGCTCCTACGAGCAGTACTTC.